A selection of T cell receptor beta chains follows, all from one sample in a study of T cell repertoires in cytomegalovirus infection. TCRdb fed the reads into MiXCR, producing one record per CDR3 protein. This repertoire shows 450,000 to 550,000 distinct CDR3 sequences, approximately 42% found once; its top ten account for 43%. These receptors have no identified antigens. The sequences come from cultured PBMCs, collected from culture after CMV antigen stimulation. The receptors were gathered from a human donor in good health (CMV status not recorded). Some clones in this sample may be carry-over from other donors' samples. Both conserved end residues are part of each CDR3. The D gene is left open where the match is weak. The size field is filled for only some rows; it gives once, few, many or a size class.

v_call	clone_size	j_call	d_call	cdr3_aa	cdr3_nt
TRBV15	NA	TRBJ2-7	NA	CATSRDRFQGPYEQYF	TGTGCCACCAGCAGAGATCGTTTTCAGGGACCCTACGAGCAGTACTTC
TRBV12-3/TRBV12-4	NA	TRBJ1-4	NA	CASSPTGTPGKLFF	TGTGCCAGCAGTCCAACAGGGACTCCTGGGAAACTGTTTTTT
TRBV6-1	NA	TRBJ2-7	TRBD2	CASSYGLAVSYEQYF	TGTGCCAGCAGTTACGGACTAGCGGTCTCCTACGAGCAGTACTTC
TRBV7-2	NA	TRBJ1-2	TRBD1	CASSLTPGGKGYTF	TGTGCCAGCAGCTTAACGCCAGGGGGCAAAGGCTACACCTTC
TRBV20-1	NA	TRBJ2-5	NA	CSATRQETQYF	TGCAGTGCTACCCGCCAAGAGACCCAGTACTTC
TRBV6-6	NA	TRBJ1-5	NA	CASSHEVGSNQPQHF	TGTGCCAGCAGTCACGAGGTAGGCAGCAATCAGCCCCAGCATTTT
TRBV7-2	NA	TRBJ2-3	TRBD1	CASSRQGKDTQYF	TGTGCCAGCAGCCGACAGGGGAAGGATACGCAGTATTTT
TRBV7-9	few	TRBJ1-1	NA	CASSLRVQDTEAFF	TGTGCCAGCAGCCTCAGGGTGCAGGACACTGAAGCTTTCTTT
TRBV2	NA	TRBJ1-1	TRBD1	CASSVMQGDTEAFF	TGTGCCAGCAGTGTGATGCAGGGGGACACTGAAGCTTTCTTT
TRBV14	NA	TRBJ2-7	NA	CASSQEKYEQYF	TGTGCCAGCAGCCAAGAGAAGTACGAGCAGTACTTC
TRBV11-2	NA	TRBJ2-7	NA	CASSLDGLIYEQYF	TGTGCCAGCAGCTTAGACGGACTTATCTACGAGCAGTACTTC
TRBV6-2/TRBV6-3	NA	TRBJ2-1	TRBD2	CASRLTPGWQLRPGGRNEQFF	TGTGCCAGCAGACTCACGCCCGGGTGGCAGTTACGCCCGGGGGGGCGGAATGAGCAGTTCTTC
TRBV7-2	few	TRBJ2-5	TRBD1	CASSATGGETQYF	TGTGCCAGCAGCGCGACAGGGGGAGAGACCCAGTACTTC
TRBV12-3/TRBV12-4	NA	TRBJ1-1	NA	CASTRGGLIEAFF	TGTGCCAGCACCCGGGGGGGTTTAATTGAAGCTTTCTTT